Sequencing of this T cell receptor (beta chain) was carried out in a study of cytomegalovirus exposure and HLA in healthy donors. Produced via immunoSEQ multiplex PCR; TCRdb's table is partial and in-frame only. The sample shows more than 150,000 clones, more than 75% of them seen only once. In germline, CDR1 is MGHRA, CDR2 YSYEKL. CDR3 length equals 17 residues. Trimming cost V 0 bases and J 6 bases; bases outside gene matches: 11. Sequencing was done on a sample of PBMCs. The J gene is TRBJ1-5, the V gene TRBV4-1, with TRBD1 matching over 7 bases. This clonotype originated in a man aged 18 to 30 in good health and CMV-seronegative. The CDR3 region is CASSQDEGASQGQPQHF. The CDR3, as DNA: TGCGCCAGCAGCCAAGATGAGGGGGCCTCCCAAGGTCAGCCCCAGCATTTT.